This TCR beta chain derives from a study of shared clonotypes between healthy human individuals. Study overall: Every donor yielded three CD4 naive, three CD4 memory, two CD8 naive and one CD8 memory plate.

Germline CDR1 KGHSH, CDR2 LQKENI. This CDR3 is 12 amino acids long. The germline V and J ends were trimmed by 5 bases and 4 bases, with 9 bases remaining between them. As to this clone: The antigen remains undetermined.

Study-wide points: Since donors were few, the genetic and exposure-history diversity represented was limited. Non-shared clonotypes had lower generation probabilities than clonotypes shared by all four sorted-subset donors.

Method: immunoSEQ multiplex PCR; TCRdb's copy keeps in-frame clones and lacks some. The sample holds over a million clones; 95% to 97% are singletons and the top ten take approximately 1.2%. This chain links TRBV18 with TRBJ2-7; D remains unclear. The TCR was taken from a man aged 25-40 years in good health. Sequences were obtained from naive CD4+ T cells sorted from blood. Subset specified: CD45RA+ positively selected. The CDR3 DNA follows: TGTGCCAGCTCAAGCGCAGAGTACGAGCAGTACTTC. Protein: CASSSAEYEQYF.